A selection of T cell receptor beta chains follows, all from one sample in a study of post-analysis software for immune sequencing data. MiXCR was run by TCRdb on the PCR reads, yielding one entry per CDR3 protein. The repertoire has roughly 400,000 distinct CDR3 sequences, more than 30% of them found once; the top ten carry 7.5% to 8.5%. Sequences were obtained from blood. The receptors were gathered from a girl aged 2-10 years with multiple sclerosis. CDR3s include the opening cysteine and the closing phenylalanine or tryptophan. The D gene is left open where the match is weak. The size entry is marked missing in some rows and otherwise reads once, few, many or a size class.

>NA|NA|TRBJ2-1|TRBV9
TGTGCCAGCAGCGTAGCGGAATGGGGCAATGAGCAGTTCTTC
CASSVAEWGNEQFF
>NA|few|TRBJ2-1|TRBV29-1
TGCAGCGCCGCCCGGGACACATACAATGAGCAGTTCTTC
CSAARDTYNEQFF
>NA|NA|TRBJ2-1|TRBV20-1
TGCAGTGCTAGAGCTCCGGGGTCCGGGGGATCCGTCAATGAGCAGTTCTTC
CSARAPGSGGSVNEQFF
>NA|few|TRBJ1-1|TRBV4-2
TGTGCCAGCAGCCAAGATGGCAGAAGGGGCACTGAAGCTTTCTTT
CASSQDGRRGTEAFF
>TRBD2|NA|TRBJ2-7|TRBV20-1
TGCAGTGCTAGCGGGGGGGCCGCCTACAATGAGCAGTACTTC
CSASGGAAYNEQYF
>NA|NA|TRBJ1-4|TRBV7-9
TGTGCCAGCAGCGCCCGATACAGCGGTGAAAAACTGTTTTTT
CASSARYSGEKLFF
>NA|NA|TRBJ2-2|TRBV10-3
TGTGCCATCAGTGAGGTGGGACCGAACACCGGGGAGCTGTTTTTT
CAISEVGPNTGELFF
>NA|few|TRBJ1-2|TRBV29-1
TGCAGCGTTTTAGGAGGGCAGGGCTATGGCTACACCTTC
CSVLGGQGYGYTF
>NA|few|TRBJ2-7|TRBV7-6
TGTGCCAGCAGCAGGGCGGTCGGCGAGCAGTACTTC
CASSRAVGEQYF
>TRBD1|NA|TRBJ2-3|TRBV6-2/TRBV6-3
TGTGCCAGCACTGGGGACAGGGAAGTAGATACGCAGTATTTT
CASTGDREVDTQYF